This T cell receptor beta chain emerged from a study of blood T cell repertoires in COVID-19. Study as a whole: Some COVID-19 samples were acute and others convalescent; all came from the United States, Italy and Spain. In each case, the material was cDNA or gDNA derived from T cells, B-cell-depleted T cells, or PBMCs.

This CDR3 spans 18 amino acids. The V segment lost 5 bases and the J segment 0 bases; nucleotides outside the gene matches: 11. Looked up from germline, CDR1 is SEHNR and CDR2 is FQNEAQ (reference sequence). The table came from immunoSEQ multiplex PCR; TCRdb's copy has only in-frame clones and leaves some out. Among about 50,000 clones listed, 90% were seen once. V and J are TRBV7-9 and TRBJ2-1, with 9 bases identical to TRBD2. The source is a woman older than 75 with acute or convalescent COVID-19. Sequenced input: peripheral blood. CDR3 coding DNA: TGTGCCAGCAGCCCGGCGGCTAGCGGGAAAGGCTCCTACAATGAGCAGTTCTTC. Its protein is CASSPAASGKGSYNEQFF.